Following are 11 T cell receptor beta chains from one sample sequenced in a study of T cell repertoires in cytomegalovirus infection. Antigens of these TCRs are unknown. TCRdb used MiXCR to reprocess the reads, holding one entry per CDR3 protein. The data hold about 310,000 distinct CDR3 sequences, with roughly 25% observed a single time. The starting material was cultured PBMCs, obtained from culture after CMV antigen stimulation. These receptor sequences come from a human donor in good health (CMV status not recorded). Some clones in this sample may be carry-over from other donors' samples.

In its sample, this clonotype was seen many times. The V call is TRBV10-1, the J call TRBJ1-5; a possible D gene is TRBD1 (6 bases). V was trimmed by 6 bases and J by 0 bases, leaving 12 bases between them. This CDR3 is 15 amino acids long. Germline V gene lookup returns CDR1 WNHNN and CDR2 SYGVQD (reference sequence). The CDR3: CASSPGAPSNQPQHF. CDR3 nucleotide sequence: TGCGCCAGCAGCCCAGGGGCGCCTAGCAATCAGCCCCAGCATTTT.

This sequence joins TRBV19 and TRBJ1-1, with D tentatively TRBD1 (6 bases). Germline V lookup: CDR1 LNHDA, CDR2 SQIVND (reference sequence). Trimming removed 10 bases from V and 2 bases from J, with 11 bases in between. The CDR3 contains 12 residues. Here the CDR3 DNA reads TGTGCCACCGGACAGAGAAACACTGAAGCTTTCTTT. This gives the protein CATGQRNTEAFF.

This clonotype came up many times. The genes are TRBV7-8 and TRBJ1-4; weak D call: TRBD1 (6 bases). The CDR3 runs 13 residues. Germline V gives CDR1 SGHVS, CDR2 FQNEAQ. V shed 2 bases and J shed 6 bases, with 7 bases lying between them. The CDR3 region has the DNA TGTGCCAGCAGCTTATCAGGGGATGAAAAACTGTTTTTT. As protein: CASSLSGDEKLFF.

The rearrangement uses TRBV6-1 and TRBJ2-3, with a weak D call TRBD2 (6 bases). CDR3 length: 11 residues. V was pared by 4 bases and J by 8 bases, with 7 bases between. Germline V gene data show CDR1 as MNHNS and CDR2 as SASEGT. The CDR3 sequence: CASSGAGTQYF. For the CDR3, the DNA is TGTGCCAGCAGTGGAGCGGGTACGCAGTATTTT.

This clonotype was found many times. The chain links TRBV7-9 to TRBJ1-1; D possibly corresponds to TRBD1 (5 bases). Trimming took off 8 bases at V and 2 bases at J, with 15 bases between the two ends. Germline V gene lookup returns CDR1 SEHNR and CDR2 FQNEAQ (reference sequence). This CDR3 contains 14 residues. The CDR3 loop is CASGPRAGNTEAFF. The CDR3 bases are TGTGCCAGCGGTCCCAGGGCCGGTAACACTGAAGCTTTCTTT.

CDR3 in DNA: TGCAGTGCTAGTCGGACCGGGGAGCTGTTTTTT. Its translation is CSASRTGELFF. The J gene is TRBJ2-2, the V gene TRBV20-1, with D uncertain. V lost 3 bases and J lost 5, with 4 bases in between. The CDR3 contains 11 residues. The germline V gene encodes CDR1 DFQATT and CDR2 SNEGSKA (reference sequence).

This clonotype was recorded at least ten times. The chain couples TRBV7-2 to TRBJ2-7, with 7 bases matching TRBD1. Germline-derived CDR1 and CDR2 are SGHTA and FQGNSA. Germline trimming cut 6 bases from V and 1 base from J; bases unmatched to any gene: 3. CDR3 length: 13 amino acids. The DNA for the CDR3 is TGTGCCAGCAGGTTGGGACAGTCCTACGAGCAGTACTTC. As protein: CASRLGQSYEQYF.

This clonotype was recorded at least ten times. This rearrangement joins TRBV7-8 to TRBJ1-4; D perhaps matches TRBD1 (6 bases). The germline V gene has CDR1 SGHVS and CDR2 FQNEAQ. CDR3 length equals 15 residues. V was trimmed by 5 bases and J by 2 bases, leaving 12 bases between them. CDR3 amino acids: CASSPGQRTNEKLFF. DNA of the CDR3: TGTGCCAGCAGCCCTGGACAGAGGACTAATGAAAAACTGTTTTTT.

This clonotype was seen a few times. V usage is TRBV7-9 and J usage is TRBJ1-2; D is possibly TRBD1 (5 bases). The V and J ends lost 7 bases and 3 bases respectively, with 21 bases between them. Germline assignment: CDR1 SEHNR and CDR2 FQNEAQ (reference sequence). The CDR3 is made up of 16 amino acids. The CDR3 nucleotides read TGTGCCAGCACCTCTGGGGCGGACCAGCTAGACTATGGCTACACCTTC. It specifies CASTSGADQLDYGYTF.

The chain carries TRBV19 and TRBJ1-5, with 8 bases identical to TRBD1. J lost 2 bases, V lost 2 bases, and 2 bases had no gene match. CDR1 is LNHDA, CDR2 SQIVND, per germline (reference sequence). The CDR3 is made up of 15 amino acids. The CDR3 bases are TGTGCCAGTAGTATACAGGGGGCTGGCAATCAGCCCCAGCATTTT. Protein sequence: CASSIQGAGNQPQHF.

CDR3 in amino acids: CASIWRGHTDTQYF. CDR3 nucleotide sequence: TGTGCCAGCATCTGGCGGGGCCACACAGATACGCAGTATTTT. V usage is TRBV12-3 or TRBV12-4 and J usage is TRBJ2-3; a weak D match, TRBD2 (6 bases). Trimming removed 7 bases at V and 2 bases at J, with 13 bases between. The CDR3 length is 14 residues.